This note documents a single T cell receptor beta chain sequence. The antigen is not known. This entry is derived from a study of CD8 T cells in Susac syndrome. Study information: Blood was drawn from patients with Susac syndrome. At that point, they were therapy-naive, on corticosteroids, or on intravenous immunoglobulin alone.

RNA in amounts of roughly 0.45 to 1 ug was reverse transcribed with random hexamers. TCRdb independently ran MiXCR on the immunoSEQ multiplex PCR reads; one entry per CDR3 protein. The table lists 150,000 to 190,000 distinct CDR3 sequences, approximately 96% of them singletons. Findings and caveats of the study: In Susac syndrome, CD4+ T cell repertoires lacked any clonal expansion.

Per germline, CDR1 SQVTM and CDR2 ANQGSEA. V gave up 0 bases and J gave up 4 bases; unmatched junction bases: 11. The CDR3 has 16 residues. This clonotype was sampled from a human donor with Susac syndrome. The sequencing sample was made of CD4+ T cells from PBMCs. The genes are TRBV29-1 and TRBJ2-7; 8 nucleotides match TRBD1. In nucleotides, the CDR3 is TGCAGCGTTGAAGAGTCAGAAGGACAGGGAAAGTACGAGCAGTACTTC. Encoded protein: CSVEESEGQGKYEQYF.